This T cell receptor beta chain was profiled in a study of identifying expanded T cells in peripheral blood. Study-level results: Clone count variance between approximately 2-week samples rose with total template count.

V was cut by 2 bases and J by 2 bases, with 15 bases left in between. CDR1 and CDR2 from the germline V gene are ENHRY and SYGVKD. CDR3 length: 16 residues. The data were produced by immunoSEQ multiplex PCR, yet TCRdb's version contains in-frame clones alone and is incomplete. The sample contains around 80,000 clones, roughly 88% of which appear only once. Points on this clone: Its antigen is as yet unknown.

This receptor was identified in a person between 18 and 70 years old in good health. What was sequenced was blood. V and J are TRBV10-3 and TRBJ1-2; weak D call: TRBD1 (5 bases). CDR3 DNA: TGTGCCATCAGTGAGACCGGACACACCCGAAACTATGGCTACACCTTC. Its translation is CAISETGHTRNYGYTF.